These 5 T cell receptor beta chains were sequenced from one sample in a study of siplizumab effects on memory and regulatory T cells. Profiling relied on immunoSEQ multiplex PCR, and the TCRdb table lists in-frame clones only, not all of them. The sample records tens of thousands of clones, roughly 93% being singletons. The specimen sequenced was CD8+ T cells sorted from blood. These receptors were taken from a human donor in good health.

The rearrangement joins TRBV9 to TRBJ2-5; D ambiguous. V shed 0 bases and J shed 2 bases, with 20 bases lying between them. This CDR3 is 18 amino acids long. The germline gives CDR1 SGDLS, CDR2 YYNGEE. DNA for the CDR3: TGTGCCAGCAGCGTAGGATTGGGCCGGATTGGGGTTCAAGAGACCCAGTACTTC. Encoded protein: CASSVGLGRIGVQETQYF.

This clone was seen a handful of times. The J gene is TRBJ1-5, the V gene TRBV5-4; D gene uncertain. Trimming removed 5 bases at V and 4 bases at J, with 7 bases between. CDR3 length: 12 residues. CDR1 and CDR2 from the germline V gene are SGHNT and YYREEE (reference sequence). CDR3 coding DNA: TGTGCCAGCAGTTCCGGGAATCAGCCCCAGCATTTT. It translates to CASSSGNQPQHF.

This chain connects TRBV9 to TRBJ2-3; 12 nucleotides align to TRBD2. V lost 3 bases to trimming and J lost 1 base; unmatched junction nucleotides: 3. The CDR3 sequence is 16 residues long. CDR1 and CDR2 from the germline V gene are SGDLS and YYNGEE. CDR3 bases: TGTGCCAGCAGCGCGCGACTAGCGGGGGGCACAGATACGCAGTATTTT. The encoded protein is CASSARLAGGTDTQYF.

CDR3 region: CASSYSKSYEQYF. The DNA for the CDR3 is TGTGCCAGCAGTTATTCTAAGTCCTACGAGCAGTACTTC. The gene calls are TRBV6-5 and TRBJ2-7; no clear D. V was pared by 3 bases and J by 1 base, with 7 bases between. Germline CDR1 and CDR2: MNHEY and SVGAGI. The CDR3 consists of 13 residues.

V is TRBV6-4 and J is TRBJ2-1; a weak D match, TRBD2 (5 bases). The CDR3 runs 14 residues. Germline V CDR1 and CDR2: MRHNA, SNTAGT. Trimming shortened V by 2 bases and J by 10 bases, and 15 bases separated the two germline ends. The CDR3: CASSDTPGYREQFF. CDR3 bases: TGTGCCAGCAGTGACACTCCGGGGTACCGGGAGCAGTTCTTC.